The 7 T cell receptor beta chains reported below all come from one sample, sequenced in a study of blood T cell repertoires in COVID-19. Libraries were prepared by immunoSEQ multiplex PCR; TCRdb keeps only in-frame clonotypes and omits some of them. The sample includes fewer than 350,000 clones, approximately 87% of them seen just once. Source material: peripheral blood. These receptors were obtained from a woman between 45 and 60 years old who had recovered from COVID-19.

The rearrangement links TRBV27 to TRBJ2-7; 7 bases fit TRBD2. This CDR3 is built from 14 residues. Germline V gene sequence: CDR1 MNHEY, CDR2 SMNVEV (reference sequence). The ends lost 5 bases at V and 5 bases at J; junction bases unmatched: 9. As DNA, the CDR3 is TGTGCCAGCAGTAAAGGCCGGGGAGGGAACGAGCAGTACTTC. As protein: CASSKGRGGNEQYF.

This clone was detected only a few times. V gene TRBV11-2 combines with J gene TRBJ2-2; 9 bases line up with TRBD2. Losses at the gene ends were 3 bases for V and 4 bases for J; bases not matched to a gene: 3. CDR3 length equals 15 residues. CDR1 and CDR2 from the germline V gene are SGHAT and FQNNGV. CDR3 DNA sequence: TGTGCCAGCAGCTTTGGCGGGGGGGGCACCGGGGAGCTGTTTTTT. Its translation is CASSFGGGGTGELFF.

This clone was detected many times. The V gene is TRBV11-3, the J gene TRBJ2-3; 7 positions match TRBD2. CDR3 length: 14 residues. V lost 2 bases to trimming and J lost 1 base; unmatched junction nucleotides: 0. From germline, CDR1 is SGHNT and CDR2 YENEEA. In DNA form, the CDR3 reads TGTGCCAGCAGCTTACGGGGGGGCACAGATACGCAGTATTTT. Translated, it gives CASSLRGGTDTQYF.

V gene TRBV5-5 combines with J gene TRBJ2-7, with D possibly being TRBD1 (6 bases). Per germline, CDR1 SGHKS and CDR2 YYEKEE (reference sequence). The CDR3 spans 18 residues. Trimming removed 4 bases at V and 7 bases at J, with 30 bases between. CDR3 DNA sequence: TGTGCCAGCAGCGGGACACCTCCAAGTTACGTAGCACAGTCGGAGCAGTACTTC. Translated: CASSGTPPSYVAQSEQYF. The entire variable domain, with the rest obtained from reference TRBV5-5 and TRBJ2-7, is as follows: DAGVTQSPTHLIKTRGQQVTLRCSPISGHKSVSWYQQVLGQGPQFIFQYYEKEERGRGNFPDRFSARQFPNYSSELNVNALLLGDSALYLCASSGTPPSYVAQSEQYFGPGTRLTVT.

The V and J genes are TRBV4-3 and TRBJ2-3; D may be TRBD1 (6 bases). Germline V gene data show CDR1 as LGHNA and CDR2 as YSLEER. There are 14 residues in the CDR3. V was clipped by 4 bases and J by 3 bases, with 11 bases between them. CDR3 in amino acids: CASSRGLQTDTQYF. The CDR3 nucleotides read TGCGCCAGCAGCCGGGGGCTGCAAACAGATACGCAGTATTTT.

The chain employs TRBV19 and TRBJ2-7, with TRBD1 as a possible D gene (6 bases). Germline loops: CDR1 LNHDA, CDR2 SQIVND (reference sequence). Trimming cost V 10 bases and J 6 bases, with 19 bases left between them. This CDR3 has 13 amino acids. CDR3 sequence (DNA): TGTGCCACCAGGGGAGCCCCGATAGGCGAGCAGTACTTC. Amino acid sequence: CATRGAPIGEQYF.

The V gene is TRBV19, the J gene TRBJ2-7, with 10 positions matching TRBD1. After removal of 7 bases from V and 6 bases from J, the junction contained 9 bases not matched to a gene. Per the germline V gene, CDR1 is LNHDA and CDR2 is SQIVND (reference sequence). This CDR3 comprises 14 residues. CDR3 bases: TGTGCCAGTATCCCGACAGGGGGCTCAGGCGAGCAGTACTTC. Its translation is CASIPTGGSGEQYF.